This T cell receptor beta chain was obtained from a study of OX40 agonist ivuxolimab in advanced cancers. Study in general: Patients were dosed with the agonistic anti-OX40 (CD134) antibody ivuxolimab. Treatment received earlier with anti-PD-1, anti-PD-L1 or anti-CTLA-4 agents was allowed, and 40% had some.

Concerning this clone itself: Its antigen is still unknown.

General observations from the study: The authors also found low normalized T-cell clonal expansion in some nonresponders.

Germline loops: CDR1 MDHEN, CDR2 SYDVKM. With 5 bases removed from V and 0 bases from J, the gap between germline ends came to 8 bases. The CDR3 is 13 residues long. Assay used: immunoSEQ multiplex PCR; TCRdb lists only in-frame clones, some missing. The table includes about 69,000 clones, 85% detected once. The origin of this receptor is an adult with an advanced solid tumor such as melanoma, head and neck, liver or kidney cancer. The sample here was CD4+ or CD8+ T cells sorted from blood, taken in a trial of the OX40 agonist ivuxolimab. J is TRBJ2-7 and V is TRBV28; perhaps TRBD1 as D (5 bases). The DNA of the CDR3 is TGTGCCAGCAGTACGACAGACTCCTACGAGCAGTACTTC. This sequence encodes CASSTTDSYEQYF.